This T cell receptor beta chain was captured in a study of T-cell memory formation after mild COVID-19. Overall study findings and caveats: Later expanders leaned CD4+, whereas day 15 to 85 contracting clones were balanced CD4/CD8. Shrinking CD4+ clones resided mostly in CM and EM, and CD8+ ones in EMRA.

Constant-segment primers served in 5'RACE that generated TCR alpha and TCR beta cDNA libraries bearing sample barcodes and UMIs. In TCRdb, the 5' RACE reads were re-called with MiXCR into one record per CDR3 protein. The sample shows about 340,000 distinct CDR3 sequences, about an eighth of them seen only once. This clonotype was seen a few times. Its target is not known. At one boundary the junction diverges from the germline segment, which might be a read error. Germline V gene lookup returns CDR1 SGHTA and CDR2 FQGNSA. The CDR3 runs to 15 residues. The chain joins TRBV7-2 to TRBJ1-1, with 9 bases that match TRBD1. The source material was PBMCs or a T cell subset sorted from them (not recorded which). This clonotype originated in a man younger than 35 who had mild COVID-19 (a few samples of this study predate the infection). Cell type and time point are not known. CDR3 DNA sequence: TGTGCCAGCACCTTACAGGGGGCGGTTTGGACTGAAGCTTTCTTT. Its protein is CASTLQGAVWTEAFF.